This T cell receptor (beta chain) was observed in a study of breast tumors, draining lymph nodes, adjacent tissues. The study, taken as a whole, reports: Tumors had less TCR diversity than lymph nodes, more than nontumor tissue. The data were judged consistent with most tumor T cells coming from lymph node and expanding in tumor.

Samples came from axillary lymph nodes draining the breast cancer. The germline gives CDR1 SGHTA, CDR2 FQGNSA. This CDR3 comprises 11 residues. TCRdb reprocessed the multiplex PCR reads with MiXCR, giving one entry per CDR3 protein. The data contain 70,000 to 95,000 distinct CDR3 sequences, about 20% of them seen just once; the ten biggest clones take up approximately 2.5%. As regards this clonotype: Antigen: not known. A single base separates this from a much larger clone, so it may be a read error.

This chain links TRBV7-2 with TRBJ1-2; unclear D gene. Material: axillary lymph node tissue. The receptor was derived from a female donor with breast cancer. Some clones in this sample may be carry-over from other donors' samples. The DNA of the CDR3 is TGTGCCAGCATCAGTAACTGTGGCTACACCTTC. The encoded protein is CASISNCGYTF.